In its sample, the clone carrying this T cell receptor (beta chain) was seen a few times. With V trimmed by 4 bases and J by 12 bases, 6 bases remained unmatched. The CDR3 runs 13 residues. Per the germline V gene, CDR1 is SGHNT and CDR2 is YYREEE (reference sequence). The data stem from a study of regulatory T cells in long-lasting Graves disease. For TCR beta, libraries came from iRepertoire HTBI primers and Arm-PCR of CDR3 regions. Original handling: Samples jointly harbored roughly 60 TRBV and fewer than 15 TRBJ segments. One entry per CDR3 protein results from TCRdb running MiXCR on the multiplex PCR reads. None of the V and J calls come from the authors' own analysis; TCRdb made them. The sample holds 700,000 or so distinct CDR3 sequences, about 30% seen once. Time point reported: persistent/refractory GD, antithyroid drugs over 5 years with positive TRAb. TCR sequences were obtained from RNA taken from PBMCs.

Source: peripheral blood mononuclear cells (PBMCs), taken when the disease was refractory, from a patient treated with antithyroid drugs. The rearrangement joins TRBV5-4 to TRBJ2-7; TRBD2 aligns across 14 bases. This sequence was found in a female donor with Graves disease. The DNA for the CDR3 is TGTGCCAGCAGCCCCGGGACTAGCGGGAGAGTGTACTTC. Protein sequence: CASSPGTSGRVYF.